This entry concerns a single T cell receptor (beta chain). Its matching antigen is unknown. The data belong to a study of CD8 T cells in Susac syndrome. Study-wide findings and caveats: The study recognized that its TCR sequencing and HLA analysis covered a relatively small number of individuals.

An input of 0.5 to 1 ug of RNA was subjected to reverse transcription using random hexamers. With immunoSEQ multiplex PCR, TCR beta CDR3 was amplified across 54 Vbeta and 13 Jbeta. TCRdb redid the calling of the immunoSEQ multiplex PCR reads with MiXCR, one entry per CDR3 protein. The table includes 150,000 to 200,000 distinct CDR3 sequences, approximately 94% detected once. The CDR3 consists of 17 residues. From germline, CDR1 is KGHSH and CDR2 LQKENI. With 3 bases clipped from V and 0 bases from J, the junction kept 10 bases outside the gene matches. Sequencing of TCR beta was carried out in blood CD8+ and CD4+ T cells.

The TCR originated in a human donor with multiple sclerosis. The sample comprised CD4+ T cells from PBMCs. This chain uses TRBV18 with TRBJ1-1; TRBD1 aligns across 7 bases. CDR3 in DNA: TGTGCCAGCTCACCTAACCTATTGGGACAGATGAACACTGAAGCTTTCTTT. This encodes CASSPNLLGQMNTEAFF.